The source of this T cell receptor (beta chain) is a study of beta chain features in type 1 diabetes. General study findings and limits: Among patients with Type 1 diabetes, TCRB CDR3s were moderately but significantly shorter in every one of the four CD4+ subsets.

As for this clone: No antigen is known for it.

The V and J ends lost 7 bases and 3 bases respectively, with 4 bases between them. CDR3 length: 10 residues. Germline V lookup: CDR1 SQVTM, CDR2 ANQGSEA. Isolated RNA was reverse transcribed in full, so expressed TCRB transcripts were sequenced. The assay was immunoSEQ multiplex PCR, and TCRdb's table has in-frame clones only and misses some. The repertoire has about 150,000 clones, less than 15% of them found once; the top ten carry under 1.5%. V is TRBV29-1 and J is TRBJ2-1; D is undetermined. Sequences were obtained from central memory CD4+ T cells from blood. The receptor comes from a young man with type 1 diabetes. This chain's CDR3 is CSALYNEQFF. The CDR3 bases are TGCAGCGCCCTCTACAATGAGCAGTTCTTC.